Below, one T cell receptor (beta chain) is given with its context. The antigen is undetermined. The entry originates in a study of T cells in Graves' hyperthyroidism and ophthalmopathy. V shed 4 bases and J shed 8 bases, with 14 bases lying between them. The CDR3 has 13 amino acids. CDR1 is SGHVS and CDR2 is FNYEAQ in the germline V gene. Amplified TCR beta CDR3 regions derived from RNA transcripts. The TCR CDR3 was amplified in a first-round RT-PCR using the HTBI primer set. MiXCR, applied by TCRdb to the multiplex PCR reads, yields one record per CDR3 protein. The data show over 500,000 distinct CDR3 sequences, 17% seen once. Findings of the study overall: Model predictions of ophthalmopathy came a median roughly 6.7 months before onset. Among thyroid clonotypes expanded above 0.001, most also appeared in blood.

The sequence derives from a woman between 18 and 29 years old with Graves' ophthalmopathy. The V and J genes are TRBV7-6 and TRBJ1-2; D might be TRBD1 (6 bases). Sequencing used blood. This CDR3 reads CASSSGTKHGYTF. DNA of the CDR3: TGTGCCAGCAGCTCCGGGACAAAGCACGGCTACACCTTC.